Presented here are 5 T cell receptor beta chains from one specimen sequenced in a study of CD8+CD57+ T cells in acquired aplastic anemia. CD8+CD57+ cell expansion, shown by flow cytometry, had occurred in the patients selected for sequencing. Using genomic DNA as the template, TCR beta VDJ and CDR3 profiling was carried out. TCRdb ran MiXCR on the reads and lists one entry per CDR3 protein. Of around 120,000 distinct CDR3 sequences in the sample, over 30% were seen once. The sample was sorted CD4+, CD8+, or CD8+CD57+ T cells (not recorded which) from PBMCs. These receptor sequences come from a human donor with aplastic anemia.

On this clonotype: A much more abundant neighbour one base away suggests this may be a read error. The chain carries TRBV4-3 and TRBJ1-2; D call uncertain. The V end lost 1 base, the J end lost 2 bases, and 14 bases lay between the germline ends. Germline V gene data show CDR1 as LGHNA and CDR2 as YSLEER. The CDR3 has 16 residues. CDR3 region: CASSQGFAGFNYGYTF. The CDR3 DNA follows: TGCGCCAGCAGCCAAGGTTTCGCAGGATTCAACTATGGCTACACCTTC.

This clonotype was picked up a small number of times. V gene TRBV29-1 combines with J gene TRBJ2-7; D unresolved. The CDR3 is 12 residues long. The germline CDR1 and CDR2 sequences are SQVTM and ANQGSEA. Trimming removed 2 bases at V and 7 bases at J, with 12 bases between. The chain's CDR3 is CSVESRPQEQYF. The CDR3 nucleotides read TGCAGCGTTGAATCGCGACCTCAGGAGCAGTACTTC.

There are a few counts of this clonotype. V usage is TRBV6-2 or TRBV6-3 and J usage is TRBJ2-1; 12 bases fit TRBD2. Germline V gene data show CDR1 as MNHEY and CDR2 as SVGEGT. V shed 2 bases, J shed 7 bases, and the junction held 12 bases outside the gene matches. The CDR3 consists of 18 residues. The CDR3 loop is CASSYGAPSGGGRNEQFF. The CDR3 nucleotides read TGTGCCAGCAGTTACGGGGCCCCTAGCGGGGGGGGCAGGAATGAGCAGTTCTTC.

About this clonotype itself: One base away lies a much larger clone, so this may be a sequencing read error. The chain uses TRBV20-1 and TRBJ1-4; possibly TRBD1 for D (6 bases). The length of the CDR3 is 15 residues. Trimming took 6 bases from V and 4 from J, leaving 18 bases between them. The V gene's germline CDR1 is DFQATT and CDR2 SNEGSKA (reference sequence). CDR3 residues: CSARGMGGLNEKLFF. The CDR3 nucleotides read TGCAGTGCAAGGGGCATGGGGGGGCTTAATGAAAAACTGTTTTTT.

This clonotype was observed at least ten times. The V gene is TRBV6-8, the J gene TRBJ2-5; 7 bases are shared with TRBD1. Losses at the gene ends were 8 bases for V and 0 bases for J; bases not matched to a gene: 9. Per the germline V gene, CDR1 is MNHGY and CDR2 is SAAAGT. The CDR3 is 15 residues long. CDR3 amino acids: CASRRQGSYQETQYF. The CDR3 DNA reads TGTGCCAGCCGGAGACAGGGTAGTTACCAAGAGACCCAGTACTTC.